The clone carrying this T cell receptor beta chain was counted at least ten times. What it binds is not known. These data belong to a study of human T cells and chemical hapten exposure. Study as a whole: Readings were taken at 6 days from patch tests that had applied 0.01% DPC to the upper back.

This CDR3 comprises 15 residues. The ends were cut back, 1 base at V and 7 bases at J, with 14 bases in the middle. Germline CDR1 MNHNS, CDR2 SASEGT. Time point in this sample: patch test 3, about 24 weeks after DPC sensitization. This sample's treatment: therapeutic diphenylcyclopropenone sensitization with weekly scalp DPC. For the library, individual cDNA molecules each received unique molecular identifiers. Each CDR3 protein is one row after TCRdb ran MiXCR on the RACE reads. The data contain about 82,000 distinct CDR3 sequences, under 15% of them seen just once; the ten biggest clones take up roughly 6%. Study-level results: The number of TCRs above 1 in 1000 frequency did not change after DPC sensitization. Controls formed significantly fewer large CDR3 similarity clusters than expanded TCRs did.

Sequences were derived from whole blood, sampled in connection with sensitization to the hapten diphenylcyclopropenone (DPC). The sequence was obtained from a woman aged 45-65 years with alopecia areata. Some clones in this sample may be carry-over from other donors' samples. This sequence joins TRBV6-1 and TRBJ1-5; TRBD1 is a possible D gene (6 bases). CDR3 residues: CASSEGQGLGQPQHF. DNA for the CDR3: TGTGCCAGCAGTGAAGGGCAGGGGTTAGGCCAGCCCCAGCATTTT.